The rows below give T cell receptor beta chains drawn from one sample of a study of PD-1 blockade in classical Hodgkin lymphoma. The repertoire was sequenced with immunoSEQ multiplex PCR; TCRdb's copy has only in-frame clones and lacks some. The data hold around 7,600 clones, with roughly 84% observed a single time. Sequencing used CD8+ T cells from blood, obtained at baseline. The origin of the receptors is a human donor with classical Hodgkin lymphoma. CDR3s include the opening cysteine and the closing phenylalanine or tryptophan. The D gene is left open where the match is weak. For some rows the clone size is stated as once, few or many, or as a class when expanded; others skip it.

13,TRBJ2-7,once,NA,TRBV4-2,TGTGCCAGCAGCCAAGATGGGTCCTACGAGCAGTACTTC,CASSQDGSYEQYF
19,TRBJ2-2,NA,TRBD1,TRBV9,TGTGCCAGCAGCGGCCGACAGGGGGCCATTTCTCAATTCACCGGGGAGCTGTTTTTT,CASSGRQGAISQFTGELFF
15,TRBJ2-1,NA,NA,TRBV6-5,TGTGCCAGCAGTTACTTTTCCAGGGGCCTCAATGAGCAGTTCTTC,CASSYFSRGLNEQFF
18,TRBJ2-3,NA,TRBD2,TRBV10-1,TGCGCCAGCAGTGAGTCACTAGCGGGAGAAAGTGTCACAGATACGCAGTATTTT,CASSESLAGESVTDTQYF
15,TRBJ1-5,NA,NA,TRBV6-5,TGTGCCAGCATGGTAACAGGGTTCGGCAATCAGCCCCAGCATTTT,CASMVTGFGNQPQHF
12,TRBJ1-1,once,NA,TRBV19,TGTGCCAGTAGTATCGGAAACACTGAAGCTTTCTTT,CASSIGNTEAFF
13,TRBJ2-1,NA,TRBD1,TRBV4-1,TGCGCCAGCAGCGAAAAGACAGGGTTTGAGCAGTTCTTC,CASSEKTGFEQFF
13,TRBJ1-1,NA,NA,TRBV15,TGTGCCACCAGGGACAGAAGTTGGACTGAAGCTTTCTTT,CATRDRSWTEAFF
14,TRBJ1-6,NA,NA,TRBV19,TGTGCCAGTAGTGGGGCTGTATTGCCTTCACCCCTCCACTTT,CASSGAVLPSPLHF
17,TRBJ2-7,NA,TRBD1,TRBV2,TGTGCCAGCAGTGTCCCTCGACAGGGGGGCTCCCCCTACGAGCAGTACTTC,CASSVPRQGGSPYEQYF
12,TRBJ2-5,NA,NA,TRBV13,TGTGCCAGCAGCTTACTGGGAGAGACCCAGTACTTC,CASSLLGETQYF
14,TRBJ2-2,NA,TRBD1,TRBV28,TGTGCCAGCAGTTGGGGACAGTACACCGGGGAGCTGTTTTTT,CASSWGQYTGELFF
14,TRBJ2-7,NA,NA,TRBV25-1,TGTGCCAGCAGTGAATTCGGGGATGTCTACGAGCAGTACTTC,CASSEFGDVYEQYF
14,TRBJ2-3,NA,NA,TRBV27,TGTGCCAGCAGTGCCAGGGGAAGGACAGATACGCAGTATTTT,CASSARGRTDTQYF
14,TRBJ2-1,NA,NA,TRBV19,TGTGCCAGTAGTGCCCTAGCACCCAACAATGAGCAGTTCTTC,CASSALAPNNEQFF
13,TRBJ1-1,NA,NA,TRBV5-6,TGTGCCAGCAGCTTGCGGGTCGGCACTGAAGCTTTCTTT,CASSLRVGTEAFF
14,TRBJ2-1,NA,TRBD1,TRBV2,TGTGCCAGCAGTGCGGGACAGTACTACGATGAGCAGTTCTTC,CASSAGQYYDEQFF
20,TRBJ2-7,NA,NA,TRBV2,TGTGCCAGCAGTGAAGCGTTCGGCGGTGCACTCGGGGGCTACCCCTACGAGCAGTACTTC,CASSEAFGGALGGYPYEQYF
16,TRBJ2-7,NA,TRBD1,TRBV29-1,TGCAGCGTTGAAGATTGGGGAACAGGGGGCTCCTACGAGCAGTACTTC,CSVEDWGTGGSYEQYF
15,TRBJ2-2,NA,TRBD1,TRBV6-6,TGTGCCAGTACTGACAGGGGAAGAAAAACCGGGGAGCTGTTTTTT,CASTDRGRKTGELFF
15,TRBJ2-1,NA,NA,TRBV11-2,TGTGCCAGCAGCTTAGATCAAAACGGAGGCAATGAGCAGTTCTTC,CASSLDQNGGNEQFF
13,TRBJ2-7,once,NA,TRBV4-1,TGCGCCAGTCAGGGCAGGGATGAGGTCGAGCAGTACTTC,CASQGRDEVEQYF
15,TRBJ2-1,NA,NA,TRBV11-2,TGTGCCAGCCGTCTCGGGGTAGATGGCTACAATGAGCAGTTCTTC,CASRLGVDGYNEQFF
11,TRBJ2-7,NA,TRBD1,TRBV29-1,TGCAGCGTCGGGGACAGCGCCGAGCAGTACTTC,CSVGDSAEQYF
17,TRBJ1-6,few,NA,TRBV6-1,TGTGCCAGCAGTGAGAGGCGCGGGGCACCAGGGAGGTCACCCCTCCACTTT,CASSERRGAPGRSPLHF
16,TRBJ2-1,NA,TRBD2,TRBV7-2,TGTGCCAGCAGCTTAGTATTAGCGGGGGGGCCAAGGGAGCAGTTCTTC,CASSLVLAGGPREQFF
18,TRBJ2-3,NA,TRBD2,TRBV19,TGTGCCAGTAGTACCTACGAGGGCGGGAGGGCCCGCACAGATACGCAGTATTTT,CASSTYEGGRARTDTQYF
13,TRBJ2-2,once,NA,TRBV11-3,TGTGCCAGCAGCTTAGGAGTCACCGGGGAGCTGTTTTTT,CASSLGVTGELFF